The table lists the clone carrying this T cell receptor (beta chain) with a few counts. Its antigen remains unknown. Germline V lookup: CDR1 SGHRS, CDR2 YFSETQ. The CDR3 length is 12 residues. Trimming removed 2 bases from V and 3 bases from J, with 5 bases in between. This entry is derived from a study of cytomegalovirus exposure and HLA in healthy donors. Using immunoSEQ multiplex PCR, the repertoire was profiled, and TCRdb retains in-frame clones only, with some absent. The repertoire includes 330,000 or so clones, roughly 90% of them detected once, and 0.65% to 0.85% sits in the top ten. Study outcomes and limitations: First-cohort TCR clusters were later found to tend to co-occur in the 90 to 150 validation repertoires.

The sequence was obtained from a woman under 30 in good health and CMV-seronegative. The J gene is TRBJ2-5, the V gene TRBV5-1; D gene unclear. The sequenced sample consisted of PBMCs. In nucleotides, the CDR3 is TGCGCCAGCAGCTTAACAGAAGAGACCCAGTACTTC. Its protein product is CASSLTEETQYF.